Given below is one T cell receptor beta chain in context. Its target is unknown. TCRdb's table, derived via immunoSEQ multiplex PCR, lists solely in-frame clones and lacks some. The sample lists 700,000 to 950,000 clones, approximately 96% occurring once. The naive CD8 population came from CD45RO-negative cells selected for CCR7, without terminally differentiated effector memory CD45RA+ cells. This specimen comes from a study of shared clonotypes between healthy human individuals. The study, taken as a whole, reports: It was the few donors that limited the genetic and exposure-history diversity represented. Shared clonotypes across all four donors exceeded non-shared ones in generation probability.

After removal of 8 bases from V and 4 bases from J, the junction contained 4 bases not matched to a gene. Germline assignment: CDR1 KGHSH and CDR2 LQKENI. The CDR3 totals 15 residues. The source of this sequence is a man aged 25 to 40 in good health. The rearrangement joins TRBV18 to TRBJ2-3; 15 bases map to TRBD2. Material: naive CD8+ T cells sorted from blood. The DNA of the CDR3 is TGTGCCAGCGAGGGACTAGCGGGAGGCTCAGATACGCAGTATTTT. Its protein product is CASEGLAGGSDTQYF.